The present TCR beta chain was sequenced within a study of response to subunit inactivated influenza vaccine. Study-wide results and caveats: Few additional T cells are recruited per seasonal influenza vaccination, authors suggested.

This clonotype was observed many times. The antigen is undetermined. The V end lost 0 bases, the J end lost 5 bases, and 11 bases lay between the germline ends. Germline V gene sequence: CDR1 SGHRS, CDR2 YFSETQ. The CDR3 is made up of 14 amino acids. Via MiXCR, TCRdb re-called the RT-PCR reads, giving one row per CDR3 protein. The sample shows over 400,000 distinct CDR3 sequences, roughly 9.8% of them seen only once. The chain employs TRBV5-1 and TRBJ1-1; D uncertain. This material consisted of PBMCs from blood, taken roughly 47 days after vaccination. This TCR was recovered from a man in his fifties or sixties who received an inactivated influenza vaccine. The CDR3 coding sequence is TGCGCCAGCAGCTTGGTGTGGACGGGAACTGAAGCTTTCTTT. This gives the protein CASSLVWTGTEAFF. Drawing the rest from reference TRBV5-1 and TRBJ1-1, the complete variable domain is KAGVTQTPRYLIKTRGQQVTLSCSPISGHRSVSWYQQTPGQGLQFLFEYFSETQRNKGNFPGRFSGRQFSNSRSEMNVSTLELGDSALYLCASSLVWTGTEAFFGQGTRLTVV.